The 18 T cell receptor beta chains below all came from one sample that was sequenced in a study of blood T cell repertoires in COVID-19. Using immunoSEQ multiplex PCR, the repertoire was profiled, and TCRdb retains in-frame clones only, with some absent. The sample lists 200,000 or so clones; around nine tenths were seen once. Sequenced material: PBMCs or T cells enriched from blood (not recorded which). The receptor set was obtained from a woman younger than 45 who had been exposed to COVID-19.

This clone was seen a few times. The genes are TRBV6-5 and TRBJ1-1; D might be TRBD1 (6 bases). From germline, CDR1 is MNHEY and CDR2 SVGAGI. With 4 bases removed from V and 4 bases from J, the gap between germline ends came to 13 bases. The CDR3 covers 14 residues. The CDR3 DNA reads as TGTGCCAGCAGTTTTTCAACAGGGATCACTGAAGCTTTCTTT. It encodes CASSFSTGITEAFF.

This chain joins TRBV3-1 (or the pseudogene TRBV3-2) and TRBJ2-5, with 8 bases identical to TRBD1. Germline assignment: CDR1 LGHDT and CDR2 YNNKEL (reference sequence). The CDR3 spans 14 residues. The V and J ends lost 3 bases and 2 bases, in that order; junction bases with no gene match: 2. Here the CDR3 reads CASSQDRVQETQYF. The CDR3 DNA sequence: TGTGCCAGCAGCCAGGACAGGGTTCAAGAGACCCAGTACTTC.

The rearrangement joins TRBV28 to TRBJ1-1, with TRBD1 matching 7 bases. With V trimmed by 5 bases and J by 6 bases, 12 bases remained unmatched. CDR1 MDHEN and CDR2 SYDVKM come from the germline V gene. The CDR3 runs 15 residues. The CDR3 is CASSPRQGMESEAFF. DNA of the CDR3: TGTGCCAGCAGTCCTAGACAGGGAATGGAATCTGAAGCTTTCTTT.

The chain has TRBV6-6 and TRBJ1-2, with D possibly matching TRBD1 (5 bases). The V gene lost 2 bases and the J gene lost 4 bases, with 11 bases spanning the gap. Germline V gene lookup returns CDR1 MNHNY and CDR2 SVGAGI (reference sequence). The length of the CDR3 is 14 residues. The CDR3 coding sequence is TGTGCCAGCAGTTACGGGGCAGGGATCTATGGCTACACCTTC. Amino acid sequence: CASSYGAGIYGYTF.

The chain's CDR3 is CAWSVDGKGGNSPLHF. The CDR3 bases are TGTGCCTGGAGTGTCGACGGGAAGGGCGGGAATTCACCCCTCCACTTT. The chain uses TRBV30 and TRBJ1-6, with D hard to call. Germline values: CDR1 GTSNPN, CDR2 SVGIG (reference sequence). CDR3 size: 16 residues. Trimming shortened V by 0 bases and J by 7 bases, and 16 bases separated the two germline ends.

The chain links TRBV11-2 to TRBJ1-6; a weak D match, TRBD1 (6 bases). CDR1 is SGHAT and CDR2 is FQNNGV in the germline V gene. The CDR3 covers 15 residues. V lost 2 bases, J lost 5 bases, and 10 bases lay in between. The CDR3 reads CASSLPTGNNSPLHF. The CDR3 coding sequence is TGTGCCAGCAGCTTACCGACAGGAAATAATTCACCCCTCCACTTT. Drawing the rest from reference TRBV11-2 and TRBJ1-6, the complete variable domain is EAGVAQSPRYKIIEKRQSVAFWCNPISGHATLYWYQQILGQGPKLLIQFQNNGVVDDSQLPKDRFSAERLKGVDSTLKIQPAKLEDSAVYLCASSLPTGNNSPLHFGNGTRLTVT.

This chain joins TRBV9 and TRBJ2-2, with 7 positions matching TRBD1. The CDR3 spans 15 residues. Germline lookup yields CDR1 SGDLS and CDR2 YYNGEE. V shed 2 bases, J shed 6 bases, and the junction held 7 bases outside the gene matches. For the CDR3, the DNA is TGTGCCAGCAGCGTGACAGGGAAAGTCTCCGGGGAGCTGTTTTTT. This codes for CASSVTGKVSGELFF.

CDR3 nucleotide sequence: TGCGCCAGCAGTGAGGCAACAGGGAACTATGGCTACACCTTC. Translating gives CASSEATGNYGYTF. This chain joins TRBV10-1 and TRBJ1-2; the D gene is possibly TRBD1 (6 bases). The CDR3 has 14 amino acids. Germline V gives CDR1 WNHNN, CDR2 SYGVQD (reference sequence). Trimming took off 2 bases at V and 2 bases at J, with 9 bases between the two ends.

V gene TRBV7-9 combines with J gene TRBJ2-1, with 12 positions matching TRBD2. Germline loops: CDR1 SEHNR, CDR2 FQNEAQ (reference sequence). Trimming at V came to 0 bases and at J to 6 bases, leaving 9 bases not matched to a gene. The CDR3 spans 18 residues. CDR3 nucleotides: TGTGCCAGCAGCTTAGCGCTGTCTAGCGGGAGGGGGGGCAATGAGCAGTTCTTC. Encoded protein: CASSLALSSGRGGNEQFF.

The chain couples TRBV29-1 to TRBJ1-1; D is uncertain. Germline lookup yields CDR1 SQVTM and CDR2 ANQGSEA. This CDR3 is built from 12 residues. With 4 bases removed from V and 2 bases from J, the gap between germline ends came to 8 bases. DNA for the CDR3: TGCAGCGTTGGGGCGATCAACACTGAAGCTTTCTTT. Its protein is CSVGAINTEAFF.

In this sample, this clone turned up a few times. The V gene is TRBV7-9, the J gene TRBJ1-2, with 7 nucleotides matching TRBD1. V trimming: 2 bases; J trimming: 7 bases; junction bases outside the gene matches: 10. From germline, CDR1 is SEHNR and CDR2 FQNEAQ (reference sequence). The CDR3 is 15 amino acids. The CDR3 DNA reads as TGTGCCAGCAGCTTACAGAGACAGGGCCCCCTTGGCTACACCTTC. Translated, it gives CASSLQRQGPLGYTF.

The chain links TRBV6-2 or TRBV6-3 to TRBJ2-3; D is tentatively TRBD1 or TRBD2 (7 bases each). The germline V and J ends were trimmed by 6 bases and 0 bases, with 13 bases remaining between them. The CDR3 runs to 15 residues. In germline, CDR1 is MNHEY, CDR2 SVGEGT. The CDR3 bases are TGTGCCAGCAGCCCAGGGGGGGGAAGCACAGATACGCAGTATTTT. It codes for CASSPGGGSTDTQYF.

The rearrangement uses TRBV19 and TRBJ2-6; D is possibly TRBD1 (5 bases). The CDR3 sequence is 16 residues long. CDR1 LNHDA and CDR2 SQIVND come from the germline V gene (reference sequence). Trimming took off 5 bases at V and 2 bases at J, with 13 bases between the two ends. Here the CDR3 DNA reads TGTGCCAGTAGTCTCGACAGCTCAACTGGGGCCAACGTCCTGACTTTC. It codes for CASSLDSSTGANVLTF.

V and J are TRBV9 and TRBJ2-3, with D unclear. Trimming cost V 0 bases and J 2 bases, with 19 bases left between them. The CDR3 sequence is 18 residues long. Germline lookup yields CDR1 SGDLS and CDR2 YYNGEE. The CDR3: CASSVDGSSYQYTDTQYF. In DNA, the CDR3 is TGTGCCAGCAGCGTAGATGGTAGCTCCTATCAATACACAGATACGCAGTATTTT.

The chain is built from TRBV7-8 and TRBJ2-5, with D unresolved. The length of the CDR3 is 13 residues. Germline V gene data show CDR1 as SGHVS and CDR2 as FQNEAQ. Deletions cut 2 bases from V and 4 bases from J, with 8 bases between. The CDR3 sequence is CASSLILRETQYF. The CDR3 DNA reads TGTGCCAGCAGCTTAATACTTAGAGAGACCCAGTACTTC.

The chain joins TRBV24-1 to TRBJ2-1; 8 bases match TRBD1. This CDR3 has 13 amino acids. J lost 10 bases, V lost 4 bases, and 5 bases had no gene match. CDR1 and CDR2 from the germline V gene are KGHDR and SFDVKD. DNA of the CDR3: TGTGCCACCAGTGACCTGACAGGGGACGAGCAGTTCTTC. Amino acid sequence: CATSDLTGDEQFF.

The rearrangement links TRBV5-6 to TRBJ2-7; the D gene is possibly TRBD1 (5 bases). The V and J ends lost 0 bases and 7 bases respectively, with 5 bases between them. The CDR3 spans 11 residues. The germline V gene has CDR1 SGHDT and CDR2 YYEEEE. The CDR3 DNA is TGTGCCAGCAGCTTGGAGGGGGAGCAGTACTTC. This codes for CASSLEGEQYF. Supplemented by reference TRBV5-6 and TRBJ2-7, the full variable domain reads DAGVTQSPTHLIKTRGQQVTLRCSPKSGHDTVSWYQQALGQGPQFIFQYYEEEERQRGNFPDRFSGHQFPNYSSELNVNALLLGDSALYLCASSLEGEQYFGPGTRLTVT.

This clone came up a few times. The chain couples TRBV5-4 to TRBJ1-2, with 10 bases matching TRBD1. The CDR3 contains 17 residues. Germline V gives CDR1 SGHNT, CDR2 YYREEE (reference sequence). With 3 bases clipped from V and 4 bases from J, the junction kept 12 bases outside the gene matches. The chain's CDR3 is CASSSWMGTGVSYGYTF. CDR3 coding DNA: TGTGCCAGCAGCTCGTGGATGGGGACAGGGGTTAGCTATGGCTACACCTTC.